This T cell receptor (beta chain) was documented in a study of patients and donors after allogeneic stem cell transplantation. MiXCR, run by TCRdb on the RT-PCR reads, gives a single entry per CDR3 protein. The sample has approximately 170,000 distinct CDR3 sequences; nearly 25% are singletons. This CDR3 contains 12 residues. CDR1 and CDR2 (germline): SQVTM, ANQGSEA. Trimming shortened V by 6 bases and J by 8 bases, and 16 bases separated the two germline ends. This clonotype appeared a few times. The receptor comes from a human donor who was either an allogeneic HSCT recipient or a stem cell or donor lymphocyte infusion donor (not recorded which). It is not recorded whose cells these are; they may come from a transplant donor. Input material: blood, either unsorted or a sorted T cell fraction (not recorded which). The chain combines TRBV29-1 with TRBJ1-2, with no clear D. The CDR3 sequence is CSVEGQSGGYTF. CDR3 nucleotides: TGCAGCGTCGAGGGCCAAAGCGGGGGCTACACCTTC.